The 29 T cell receptor beta chains listed next were all sequenced from one sample in a study of T cell clonality in common variable immunodeficiency. The study, taken as a whole, reports: Fewer deletions and N-nucleotide insertions were reportedly seen in common variable immunodeficiency TCR beta sequences.

For these TCRs, the target antigens are not known. The assay was immunoSEQ multiplex PCR, and TCRdb's table has in-frame clones only and misses some. The repertoire consists of roughly 17,000 clones, none detected only once. The specimen was peripheral blood mononuclear cells. The receptors shown here come from a human donor with common variable immunodeficiency.

Turning to this clone: The sequence runs out 3 residues before the end of the CDR3; the remainder is reconstructed from the germline J gene. The V and J genes are TRBV6-2 or TRBV6-3 and TRBJ1-1; possibly TRBD1 for D (5 bases). Germline V gives CDR1 MNHEY, CDR2 SVGEGT. The CDR3 length is 16 residues. The ends were cut back, 6 bases at V and 0 bases at J, with 17 bases in the middle. The CDR3 bases that were read are TGTGCCAGCAGCCTACGCGGGGGACCCTTGAACACTGAA. Its translation: CASSLRGGPLNTE. The entire CDR3 protein reads CASSLRGGPLNTEAFF.

As regards this clone: Read data end 3 residues before the CDR3 end; the end is taken from the germline J gene. The rearrangement links TRBV7-6 to TRBJ2-1; TRBD1 matches 11 bases. Germline assignment: CDR1 SGHVS and CDR2 FNYEAQ. The CDR3 spans 16 residues. Trimming cost V 5 bases and J 7 bases; bases outside gene matches: 10. The sequenced CDR3 bases are TGTGCCAGCAGCATTACCGGGACAGGGGGTCAGAATGAG. Translated: CASSITGTGGQNE. The CDR3 reads in full as CASSITGTGGQNEQFF.

Note on this clone: The read terminates 3 residues before the CDR3 end, so the remaining end is supplied by the germline J gene. The V call is TRBV2, the J call TRBJ1-5; D perhaps matches TRBD1 (6 bases). The germline V gene encodes CDR1 SNHLY and CDR2 FYNNEI. Trimming took 7 bases from V and 7 from J, leaving 20 bases between them. This CDR3 region has 15 residues. CDR3 region: CASNRDQGRFQPQHF. The covered CDR3 bases are TGTGCCAGCAACCGGGACCAGGGGCGTTTCCAGCCC. Supplemented by reference TRBV2 and TRBJ1-5, the full variable domain reads EPEVTQTPSHQVTQMGQEVILRCVPISNHLYFYWYRQILGQKVEFLVSFYNNEISEKSEIFDDQFSVERPDGSNFTLKIRSTKLEDSAMYFCASNRDQGRFQPQHFGDGTRLSIL.

This clone showed up just a few times. Read data end 3 residues before the CDR3 end; the end is taken from the germline J gene. J is TRBJ1-4 and V is TRBV6-2 or TRBV6-3, with D possibly TRBD1 on 5 matching bases. CDR1 is MNHEY and CDR2 is SVGEGT in the germline V gene. The length of the CDR3 is 13 residues. The V gene lost 5 bases and the J gene lost 8 bases, with 12 bases spanning the gap. The CDR3 bases that were read are TGTGCCAGCAGTACCACGGGGGACGAAAAA. Amino acid sequence: CASSTTGDEK. The full CDR3 protein is CASSTTGDEKLFF.

This clone turned up a few times. The read ends 3 residues before the CDR3 terminus; that terminus is restored from the germline J gene. V gene TRBV19 combines with J gene TRBJ1-6; a weak D match, TRBD1 (5 bases). This CDR3 has 15 residues. The germline CDR1 and CDR2 sequences are LNHDA and SQIVND (reference sequence). V was pared by 7 bases and J by 0 bases, with 10 bases between. CDR3 DNA, as far as it was read: TGTGCCAGTAAATCAGGGAGCTCCTATAATTCACCC. Translating it yields CASKSGSSYNSP. The whole CDR3 protein reads CASKSGSSYNSPLHF.

In this sample, this clone turned up a few times. The missing CDR3 end, 3 residues past where the read stops, is filled in from the germline J gene. The V gene is TRBV7-2, the J gene TRBJ1-1; D is unclear. Germline V gene lookup returns CDR1 SGHTA and CDR2 FQGNSA. This CDR3 region has 15 residues. V was shortened by 5 bases and J by 1 base, with 14 bases between the two germline ends. CDR3 bases read: TGTGCCAGCAGCCGCCTGGACTCCTCGAACACTGAA. Translated: CASSRLDSSNTE. The CDR3 reads in full as CASSRLDSSNTEAFF.

On this clone: The read ends 3 residues early relative to the CDR3; the germline J gene fills the gap. The J gene is TRBJ1-1, the V gene TRBV18, with D maybe TRBD1 (5 bases). Trimming removed 2 bases from V and 5 bases from J, with 12 bases in between. This CDR3 contains 14 residues. The germline gives CDR1 KGHSH, CDR2 LQKENI. The sequenced part of the CDR3 DNA is TGTGCCAGCTCACCAAAGGTTGGGGGGACTGAA. Translating gives CASSPKVGGTE. The whole CDR3 protein is CASSPKVGGTEAFF.

Regarding this clone: Read data end 3 residues before the CDR3 end; the end is taken from the germline J gene. This chain connects TRBV19 to TRBJ1-5; 8 nucleotides align to TRBD1. V lost 6 bases to trimming and J lost 1 base; unmatched junction nucleotides: 2. Germline V gives CDR1 LNHDA, CDR2 SQIVND (reference sequence). The CDR3 is made up of 14 amino acids. The DNA read from the CDR3 is TGTGCCAGTAGCACAGGGGGAAGCAATCAGCCC. It is translated as CASSTGGSNQP. The complete CDR3 protein is CASSTGGSNQPQHF.

With regard to this clone: The read is 3 residues too short to cover the CDR3 end, so that end is filled in from the germline J gene. The J gene is TRBJ2-3, the V gene TRBV30; 7 bases align to TRBD1. Germline V lookup: CDR1 GTSNPN, CDR2 SVGIG (reference sequence). The CDR3 sequence is 16 residues long. Trimming removed 4 bases from V and 0 bases from J; junction bases left unmatched: 10. The DNA read from the CDR3 is TGTGCCTGGAACAAGGGGGACAGACCTAGCACAGATACG. This gives the protein CAWNKGDRPSTDT. The full CDR3 reads CAWNKGDRPSTDTQYF.

As to this clone: Read sequence stops 3 residues before the CDR3 end, and the germline J gene provides the missing end. The chain is built from TRBV7-7 and TRBJ2-5; weak D call: TRBD2 (5 bases). This CDR3 is 13 amino acids long. Germline-derived CDR1 and CDR2 are SSHAT and FNYEAQ (reference sequence). V lost 10 bases, J lost 2 bases, and 14 bases lay in between. CDR3 DNA, as far as it was read: TGTGCCATCTCTCGCGGGCAGCAAGAGACC. Translated: CAISRGQQET. The whole CDR3 protein reads CAISRGQQETQYF.

This clone was counted between two and nine times. The read finishes 3 residues shy of the CDR3 end, and the germline J gene is used to complete it. The V call is TRBV7-2, the J call TRBJ2-3; 7 bases line up with TRBD2. After removal of 3 bases from V and 1 base from J, the junction contained 1 base not matched to a gene. Germline CDR1 and CDR2: SGHTA and FQGNSA. CDR3 length: 14 residues. CDR3 sequence reads: CASSLLAGTDTQYF. CDR3 bases read: TGTGCCAGCAGCTTGCTAGCGGGCACAGATACG.

Ten or more counts support this clone. Coverage ceases 3 residues before the CDR3 finishes, and the germline J gene fills in the end. The rearrangement links TRBV20-1 to TRBJ1-1, with D possibly being TRBD1 (6 bases). This CDR3 has 14 residues. Germline CDR1 and CDR2: DFQATT and SNEGSKA (reference sequence). V lost 1 base to trimming and J lost 4 bases, with 13 bases between them. The CDR3 loop is CSARANRVSTEAFF. The covered CDR3 bases are TGCAGTGCTAGAGCTAACAGGGTGTCCACTGAA.

Only a few counts were recorded for this clone. The sequenced fragment ends 3 residues before the CDR3 boundary, so the rest is inferred from the germline J gene. The chain is built from TRBV18 and TRBJ2-3, with D tentatively TRBD1 (6 bases). Between the trimmed V and J ends, which lost 2 bases and 0 bases, there was a span of 9 bases. Germline loops: CDR1 KGHSH, CDR2 LQKENI. This CDR3 has 15 amino acids. Partial CDR3 DNA: TGTGCCAGCTCACCAGACAGGTCTAGCACAGATACG. Protein product: CASSPDRSSTDT. The entire CDR3 reads CASSPDRSSTDTQYF.

This clone has more than one count but fewer than ten. With the read ending 3 residues before the CDR3 end, the germline J gene is used to fill in that end. V usage is TRBV18 and J usage is TRBJ1-4, with D possibly TRBD1 on 5 matching bases. Trimming removed 5 bases at V and 5 bases at J, with 9 bases between. Germline V gene sequence: CDR1 KGHSH, CDR2 LQKENI. The CDR3 has 13 amino acids. The CDR3 DNA, read in part, is TGTGCCAGCTCAGTGGGGCTCAATGAAAAA. Its translation: CASSVGLNEK. The entire CDR3 protein is CASSVGLNEKLFF.

Worth noting for this clone: An end of the junction differs from the germline gene, which may be a read error. The read terminates 3 residues ahead of where the CDR3 ends, so the germline J gene completes it. This chain links TRBV20-1 with TRBJ2-1; possible D gene TRBD2, 6 bases. The CDR3 loop spans 15 amino acids. Looked up from germline, CDR1 is DFQATT and CDR2 is SNEGSKA (reference sequence). CDR3 sequence: CSARGPGGWYNEQFF. Incomplete CDR3 DNA: TGCAGTGCCAGAGGTCCCGGGGGTTGGTACAATGAG.

A remark on this clone: The read terminates 3 residues ahead of where the CDR3 ends, so the germline J gene completes it. This rearrangement joins TRBV7-8 to TRBJ2-1; 10 nucleotides match TRBD1. The CDR3 extends over 15 amino acids. CDR1 SGHVS and CDR2 FQNEAQ come from the germline V gene. Trimming at V came to 5 bases and at J to 4 bases, leaving 5 bases not matched to a gene. CDR3 in amino acids: CASSAGTGAYNEQFF. The covered CDR3 bases are TGTGCCAGCAGCGCCGGGACAGGGGCTTACAATGAG. Looking up the rest from reference TRBV7-8 and TRBJ2-1 gives the full variable domain: GAGVSQSPRYKVAKRGQDVALRCDPISGHVSLFWYQQALGQGPEFLTYFQNEAQLDKSGLPSDRFFAERPEGSVSTLKIQRTQQEDSAVYLCASSAGTGAYNEQFFGPGTRLTVL.

About this clone: The read comes to an end 3 residues before the CDR3 does, leaving the germline J gene to fill in the end. The chain carries TRBV6-1 and TRBJ1-5; 8 nucleotides agree with TRBD1. The V segment lost 5 bases and the J segment 5 bases; nucleotides outside the gene matches: 5. Germline V gives CDR1 MNHNS, CDR2 SASEGT. This CDR3 has 14 amino acids. The CDR3 protein is CASSQGQGHQPQHF. The covered CDR3 bases are TGTGCCAGCAGTCAAGGACAGGGACATCAGCCC.

On this clone: Read data end 3 residues before the CDR3 end; the end is taken from the germline J gene. The chain links TRBV7-6 to TRBJ1-4, with 7 bases fitting TRBD1. From germline, CDR1 is SGHVS and CDR2 FNYEAQ. V lost 5 bases, J lost 4 bases, and 7 bases stayed unmatched. This CDR3 comprises 15 residues. The part of the CDR3 DNA that was read is TGTGCCAGCAGCCGAACAGGGGTCATTAATGAAAAA. It encodes CASSRTGVINEK. The complete CDR3 sequence is CASSRTGVINEKLFF.

Comments on this clone: The read ends 3 residues early relative to the CDR3; the germline J gene fills the gap. This chain uses TRBV30 with TRBJ2-1; TRBD1 matches at 10 bases. Trimming removed 4 bases from V and 3 bases from J; junction bases left unmatched: 3. The CDR3 spans 14 residues. Germline V gives CDR1 GTSNPN, CDR2 SVGIG (reference sequence). This chain's CDR3 is CAWNRDRGYNEQFF. CDR3 bases read: TGTGCCTGGAATCGGGACAGGGGCTACAATGAG.

As to this clone: The sequenced fragment ends 3 residues before the CDR3 boundary, so the rest is inferred from the germline J gene. This chain uses TRBV6-1 with TRBJ2-7; the match to TRBD1 covers 10 bases. Per germline, CDR1 MNHNS and CDR2 SASEGT. V trimming: 4 bases; J trimming: 2 bases; junction bases outside the gene matches: 8. The CDR3 consists of 16 residues. The CDR3 protein is CASSALGQGPAYEQYF. The sequenced CDR3 bases are TGTGCCAGCAGTGCCCTGGGACAGGGGCCCGCCTACGAG.

This clone occurred many times. From the germline J gene comes the end of the CDR3, since the read stops 3 residues before it. V and J are TRBV5-6 and TRBJ2-7; no clear D. The germline V and J ends were trimmed by 5 bases and 3 bases, with 15 bases remaining between them. Germline V gene data show CDR1 as SGHDT and CDR2 as YYEEEE. The CDR3 consists of 14 residues. CDR3 protein: CASRQFSPYYEQYF. The covered CDR3 bases are TGTGCCAGCAGGCAGTTTTCACCGTACTACGAG.

With regard to this clone: The read ends 3 residues shy of where the CDR3 ends; the end is completed using the germline J gene. The sample carries other DNA sequences with the same CDR3. V usage is TRBV18 and J usage is TRBJ2-2, with 8 positions matching TRBD1. The CDR3 has 15 residues. Trimming cost V 4 bases and J 1 base; bases outside gene matches: 2. Germline values: CDR1 KGHSH, CDR2 LQKENI. CDR3: CASSRGQGNTGELFF. The part of the CDR3 DNA that was read is TGTGCCAGCTCACGTGGACAGGGGAACACCGGGGAG.

By share, this clone counts as medium-sized. The read comes to an end 3 residues before the CDR3 does, leaving the germline J gene to fill in the end. V is TRBV9 and J is TRBJ1-5, with D unclear. Looked up from germline, CDR1 is SGDLS and CDR2 is YYNGEE. The V and J ends lost 2 bases and 2 bases respectively, with 11 bases between them. There are 15 residues in the CDR3. This CDR3 reads CASSVSGSGNQPQHF. Incomplete CDR3 DNA: TGTGCCAGCAGCGTCTCGGGGTCGGGCAATCAGCCC.

This clone was observed a handful of times. Read data end 3 residues before the CDR3 end; the end is taken from the germline J gene. This chain connects TRBV2 to TRBJ2-7, with 8 bases identical to TRBD1. Per germline, CDR1 SNHLY and CDR2 FYNNEI. This CDR3 region has 15 residues. J lost 6 bases, V lost 0 bases, and 7 bases had no gene match. The CDR3 is CASSEAGQGLSEQYF. The sequenced part of the CDR3 DNA is TGTGCCAGCAGTGAAGCCGGACAGGGTCTTAGCGAG.

This clone was seen only a few times. Read sequence stops 3 residues before the CDR3 end, and the germline J gene provides the missing end. V usage is TRBV11-3 and J usage is TRBJ2-5, with D perhaps matching TRBD2 (6 bases). This CDR3 has 14 residues. V lost 7 bases, J lost 7 bases, and 19 bases lay in between. Looked up from germline, CDR1 is SGHNT and CDR2 is YENEEA. Here the CDR3 reads CASMRDRESGTQYF. CDR3 DNA, as far as it was read: TGTGCCAGCATGCGGGATAGGGAGTCCGGGACC.

This clone came up many times. The read comes to an end 3 residues before the CDR3 does, leaving the germline J gene to fill in the end. The chain uses TRBV10-3 and TRBJ1-1; a possible D gene is TRBD1 (5 bases). The CDR3 is 14 residues long. Trimming pared 2 bases from V and 0 bases from J, leaving 7 bases between. Germline V CDR1 and CDR2: ENHRY, SYGVKD. This CDR3 is CAISERGMNTEAFF. The part of the CDR3 DNA that was read is TGTGCCATCAGTGAGAGGGGCATGAACACTGAA.

This clone has a handful of counts. The CDR3 extends 3 residues past the end of the read, so its final part is completed from the germline J gene. The chain carries TRBV2 and TRBJ2-5; perhaps TRBD1 as D (5 bases). Trimming cost V 3 bases and J 2 bases, with 10 bases left between them. Germline CDR1 reads SNHLY; CDR2 reads FYNNEI. The CDR3 totals 14 residues. The sequenced part of the CDR3 DNA is TGTGCCAGCAGTGACACAGGTGTACAAGAGACC. Translation: CASSDTGVQET. The full CDR3 protein is CASSDTGVQETQYF. The entire variable domain, with the rest obtained from reference TRBV2 and TRBJ2-5, is as follows: EPEVTQTPSHQVTQMGQEVILRCVPISNHLYFYWYRQILGQKVEFLVSFYNNEISEKSEIFDDQFSVERPDGSNFTLKIRSTKLEDSAMYFCASSDTGVQETQYFGPGTRLLVL.

The CDR3 is CSARVWDRGETQYF. Partial CDR3 DNA: TGCAGTGCTAGAGTCTGGGACAGGGGGGAGACC. The chain combines TRBV20-1 with TRBJ2-5; 11 bases are shared with TRBD1. With the read ending 3 residues before the CDR3 end, the germline J gene is used to fill in that end. This CDR3 spans 14 amino acids. CDR1 and CDR2 (germline): DFQATT, SNEGSKA (reference sequence). V shed 1 base and J 5 bases; nucleotides not matched to a gene: 3.

As for this clone: The read terminates 3 residues ahead of where the CDR3 ends, so the germline J gene completes it. The V call is TRBV18, the J call TRBJ2-5, with D maybe TRBD1 (6 bases). This CDR3 has 14 amino acids. V lost 2 bases to trimming and J lost 4 bases, with 11 bases between them. Per the germline V gene, CDR1 is KGHSH and CDR2 is LQKENI. The CDR3 sequence: CASSPTGFRETQYF. The DNA read from the CDR3 is TGTGCCAGCTCACCAACAGGGTTCCGAGAGACC.